One sample yielded the 25 T cell receptor beta chains listed below, sequenced in a study of blood T cell repertoires in COVID-19 (dated by TCRdb to the early 2020s). Receptor libraries were prepared by the immunoSEQ multiplex PCR assay. TCRdb mirrors the immuneACCESS table, restricted to in-frame sequences. Some clones are absent from its copies; in checked studies, under half trace to an unresolved V gene, and the reason for the others is unknown. The sample table lists hundreds of thousands of clones, almost 85% of them with a count of one. The leading ten clones occupy around 5.5% of the sample. The sequenced sample consisted of peripheral blood. Receptors originate from a middle-aged man with active or convalescent COVID-19.

The CDR3 loop reads CASSYGRFNEQYF. The CDR3 DNA follows: TGTGCCAGCAGTTACGGGAGATTCAACGAGCAGTACTTC. This rearrangement joins TRBV6-5 to TRBJ2-7; D perhaps matches TRBD2 (5 bases). Germline CDR1 and CDR2: MNHEY and SVGAGI. The ends were cut back, 2 bases at V and 5 bases at J, with 10 bases in the middle. This CDR3 region has 13 residues.

The chain combines TRBV12-5 with TRBJ1-6; the match to TRBD1 covers 7 bases. Germline V gene lookup returns CDR1 LGHNT and CDR2 FRNRAP. The trim removed 6 bases at V and 5 bases at J, leaving 10 bases unmatched. The CDR3 extends over 16 amino acids. The CDR3 spells CASGLLRGQHNSPLHF. DNA for the CDR3: TGTGCTAGTGGCCTTCTCCGGGGACAGCATAATTCACCCCTCCACTTT. Looking up the rest from reference TRBV12-5 and TRBJ1-6 gives the full variable domain: DARVTQTPRHKVTEMGQEVTMRCQPILGHNTVFWYRQTMMQGLELLAYFRNRAPLDDSGMPKDRFSAEMPDATLATLKIQPSEPRDSAVYFCASGLLRGQHNSPLHFGNGTRLTVT.

The sample holds one count of this clone. The J gene is TRBJ2-3, the V gene TRBV11-1; TRBD2 might be the D (6 bases). The CDR3 sequence is 15 residues long. Germline V gene sequence: CDR1 SGHAT, CDR2 FQDESV (reference sequence). V was clipped by 5 bases and J by 4 bases, with 16 bases between them. The CDR3 loop is CASSGLNRRSDTQYF. The CDR3 nucleotides are TGTGCCAGCAGCGGACTAAATCGCCGGTCAGATACGCAGTATTTT.

The V call is TRBV12-5, the J call TRBJ2-3, with TRBD2 matching over 12 bases. The V segment lost 5 bases and the J segment 2 bases; nucleotides outside the gene matches: 2. The CDR3 has 15 amino acids. From germline, CDR1 is LGHNT and CDR2 FRNRAP. The CDR3 spells CASGRTSGTTDTQYF. The CDR3 DNA reads as TGTGCTAGTGGTCGGACTAGCGGGACCACAGATACGCAGTATTTT. Filled out from reference TRBV12-5 and TRBJ2-3, the complete variable domain reads DARVTQTPRHKVTEMGQEVTMRCQPILGHNTVFWYRQTMMQGLELLAYFRNRAPLDDSGMPKDRFSAEMPDATLATLKIQPSEPRDSAVYFCASGRTSGTTDTQYFGPGTRLTVL.

This clone occurred once. This rearrangement joins TRBV27 to TRBJ2-2; tentative D call: TRBD1 (5 bases). The germline V and J ends were trimmed by 6 bases and 6 bases, with 8 bases remaining between them. Germline-derived CDR1 and CDR2 are MNHEY and SMNVEV (reference sequence). The CDR3 sequence is 12 residues long. The chain's CDR3 is CASRRGPGELFF. The CDR3 region has the DNA TGTGCCAGCAGAAGGGGTCCCGGGGAGCTGTTTTTT.

The chain links TRBV12-5 to TRBJ2-1; TRBD2 might be the D (6 bases). The CDR3 covers 13 residues. V lost 4 bases and J 9 bases, leaving 13 bases between the germline ends. Looked up from germline, CDR1 is LGHNT and CDR2 is FRNRAP. CDR3 loop: CASGWGTPGEQFF. The CDR3 coding sequence is TGTGCTAGTGGTTGGGGGACTCCAGGTGAGCAGTTCTTC.

The gene calls are TRBV29-1 and TRBJ2-1; 12 bases match TRBD2. Germline values: CDR1 SQVTM, CDR2 ANQGSEA. The CDR3 consists of 17 residues. The V gene end was trimmed by 6 bases and the J gene end by 0 bases; junction bases not matched to a gene: 9. CDR3 nucleotide sequence: TGCAGCGTCGAGACACTAGCGGGAGGTTACTCCTACAATGAGCAGTTCTTC. Translated, it gives CSVETLAGGYSYNEQFF.

In this sample, this clone turned up once. The gene calls are TRBV2 and TRBJ2-2, with D hard to call. The CDR3 length is 15 residues. Trimming shortened V by 7 bases and J by 2 bases, and 14 bases separated the two germline ends. From germline, CDR1 is SNHLY and CDR2 FYNNEI. CDR3 DNA: TGTGCCAGCACAAAGGAACAGCTAAACACCGGGGAGCTGTTTTTT. Protein product: CASTKEQLNTGELFF.

The chain employs TRBV20-1 and TRBJ2-1; perhaps TRBD2 as D (5 bases). This CDR3 has 10 residues. Germline V lookup: CDR1 DFQATT, CDR2 SNEGSKA (reference sequence). Trimming left V 6 bases short and J 10 bases short, with 10 bases between. CDR3: CSAAEGEQFF. Written as DNA, the CDR3 is TGCAGTGCCGCCGAGGGCGAGCAGTTCTTC.

The V gene is TRBV5-1, the J gene TRBJ2-3; TRBD2 matches 9 bases. Germline V gene sequence: CDR1 SGHRS, CDR2 YFSETQ. V trimming: 4 bases; J trimming: 0 bases; junction bases outside the gene matches: 6. The CDR3 extends over 16 amino acids. This chain's CDR3 is CASSPGLAASTDTQYF. The CDR3 DNA follows: TGCGCCAGCAGCCCGGGACTAGCTGCTAGCACAGATACGCAGTATTTT.

V and J are TRBV24-1 and TRBJ1-2; D not certain. The germline V gene encodes CDR1 KGHDR and CDR2 SFDVKD. The CDR3 length is 13 residues. V lost 3 bases and J lost 7, with 11 bases in between. The CDR3 region is CATSDNTLAGYTF. The CDR3, as DNA: TGTGCCACCAGTGATAACACCTTGGCTGGCTACACCTTC.

The count of this clone is one. The CDR3 region has the DNA TGTGCCAGCAGTGAGTGGGGTAGCGTGGCCTACGAGCAGTACTTC. The encoded protein is CASSEWGSVAYEQYF. The chain links TRBV6-1 to TRBJ2-7; tentative D call: TRBD2 (5 bases). Per germline, CDR1 MNHNS and CDR2 SASEGT. V shed 3 bases and J shed 2 bases, with 14 bases lying between them. This CDR3 contains 15 residues.

As DNA, the CDR3 is TGTGCCAGCAGCAATATACCGGGACAGGGGGCAGGTTGGTCTGGAAACACCATATATTTT. It translates to CASSNIPGQGAGWSGNTIYF. The chain carries TRBV21-1 and TRBJ1-3; the table's D gene call, TRBD1, was not cross checked with the DNA. TRBV21-1 is tagged as a pseudogene. This CDR3 has 20 amino acids.

The J gene is TRBJ2-5, the V gene TRBV4-3; D possibly corresponds to TRBD2 (5 bases). The CDR3 consists of 15 residues. The germline gives CDR1 LGHNA, CDR2 YSLEER. With 0 bases removed from V and 5 bases from J, the gap between germline ends came to 13 bases. The CDR3 DNA is TGCGCCAGCAGCCAAGAGGCTAGCATTTGGGAGACCCAGTACTTC. Amino acid sequence: CASSQEASIWETQYF.

V and J are TRBV5-6 and TRBJ2-1; D call uncertain. Germline-derived CDR1 and CDR2 are SGHDT and YYEEEE. Trimming shortened V by 3 bases and J by 9 bases, and 7 bases separated the two germline ends. The CDR3 has 11 residues. In DNA form, the CDR3 reads TGTGCCAGCAGCTATCAGGCTGAGCAGTTCTTC. Translated, it gives CASSYQAEQFF. Complete variable domain (other parts from reference TRBV5-6 and TRBJ2-1): DAGVTQSPTHLIKTRGQQVTLRCSPKSGHDTVSWYQQALGQGPQFIFQYYEEEERQRGNFPDRFSGHQFPNYSSELNVNALLLGDSALYLCASSYQAEQFFGPGTRLTVL.

V and J are TRBV18 and TRBJ1-5, with D unresolved. Per germline, CDR1 KGHSH and CDR2 LQKENI. Deletions cut 1 base from V and 3 bases from J, with 10 bases between. This CDR3 region has 15 residues. CDR3 protein: CASSPQRGNNQPQHF. The CDR3 nucleotides read TGTGCCAGCTCACCACAACGGGGAAACAATCAGCCCCAGCATTTT. The full variable domain, with the rest looked up from reference TRBV18 and TRBJ1-5, is NAGVMQNPRHLVRRRGQEARLRCSPMKGHSHVYWYRQLPEEGLKFMVYLQKENIIDESGMPKERFSAEFPKEGPSILRIQQVVRGDSAAYFCASSPQRGNNQPQHFGDGTRLSIL.

The chain carries TRBV6-5 and TRBJ1-2; a possible D gene is TRBD1 (5 bases). This CDR3 has 15 amino acids. CDR1 and CDR2 (germline): MNHEY, SVGAGI. V was trimmed by 4 bases and J by 8 bases, leaving 20 bases between them. The CDR3 nucleotides are TGTGCCAGCAGTTTTCCTGGCGGACACACCGTGGGCTACACCTTC. Encoded protein: CASSFPGGHTVGYTF.

The chain carries TRBV9 and TRBJ1-1, with D tentatively TRBD1 (6 bases). CDR1 SGDLS and CDR2 YYNGEE come from the germline V gene. The CDR3 extends over 14 amino acids. V lost 5 bases to trimming and J lost 0 bases, with 11 bases between them. The CDR3 loop reads CASSRDTLNTEAFF. Here the CDR3 DNA reads TGTGCCAGCAGTCGGGACACTTTGAACACTGAAGCTTTCTTT.

The chain employs TRBV5-1 and TRBJ2-1, with D tentatively TRBD2 (6 bases). V was clipped by 0 bases and J by 0 bases, with 22 bases between them. The CDR3 has 20 amino acids. CDR1 is SGHRS and CDR2 is YFSETQ in the germline V gene. The CDR3 nucleotides are TGCGCCAGCAGCTTGGGTCTTCGGGGGATAACTACGGGCTCCTACAATGAGCAGTTCTTC. Translation: CASSLGLRGITTGSYNEQFF. Together with reference TRBV5-1 and TRBJ2-1, the CDR3 gives the full variable domain: KAGVTQTPRYLIKTRGQQVTLSCSPISGHRSVSWYQQTPGQGLQFLFEYFSETQRNKGNFPGRFSGRQFSNSRSEMNVSTLELGDSALYLCASSLGLRGITTGSYNEQFFGPGTRLTVL.

This chain joins TRBV9 and TRBJ2-3, with 8 bases aligning to TRBD2. Per the germline V gene, CDR1 is SGDLS and CDR2 is YYNGEE. With V trimmed by 3 bases and J by 4 bases, 7 bases remained unmatched. This CDR3 region has 15 residues. The CDR3, as DNA: TGTGCCAGCAGCGCGCGGGGGACTAGTTCAGATACGCAGTATTTT. It encodes CASSARGTSSDTQYF.

The rearrangement links TRBV18 to TRBJ1-3, with 10 bases aligning to TRBD1. Per the germline V gene, CDR1 is KGHSH and CDR2 is LQKENI. Unmatched junction bases numbered 2, after V lost 3 bases and J lost 0 bases. The CDR3 is 16 residues long. CDR3 coding DNA: TGTGCCAGCTCACCGGGACAGGGGAGCTCTGGAAACACCATATATTTT. This gives the protein CASSPGQGSSGNTIYF.

The V call is TRBV30, the J call TRBJ1-5; possibly TRBD1 for D (6 bases). V was cut by 5 bases and J by 4 bases, with 18 bases left in between. The germline CDR1 and CDR2 sequences are GTSNPN and SVGIG (reference sequence). CDR3 length equals 15 residues. The CDR3 here is CAWAQTGLGNQPQHF. In nucleotides, the CDR3 is TGTGCCTGGGCGCAAACAGGGTTGGGGAATCAGCCCCAGCATTTT.

This clone was detected a few times. The V call is TRBV3-1 (or the pseudogene TRBV3-2), the J call TRBJ2-2, with 7 bases lining up with TRBD2. The V segment lost 7 bases and the J segment 4 bases; nucleotides outside the gene matches: 9. CDR3 length: 15 residues. The germline CDR1 and CDR2 sequences are LGHDT and YNNKEL (reference sequence). For the CDR3, the DNA is TGTGCCAGCACCAAGGCTAGCGGAGTCACCGGGGAGCTGTTTTTT. Its protein product is CASTKASGVTGELFF.

This clone has just one count. The rearrangement joins TRBV29-1 to TRBJ1-1; D gene unclear. In germline, CDR1 is SQVTM, CDR2 ANQGSEA. CDR3 length: 13 residues. The ends were cut back, 7 bases at V and 1 base at J, with 13 bases in the middle. The CDR3 region has the DNA TGCAGCGCCAGATACCACAAGAACACTGAAGCTTTCTTT. It is translated as CSARYHKNTEAFF.

The genes are TRBV9 and TRBJ2-7, with TRBD2 matching over 9 bases. Germline V gene sequence: CDR1 SGDLS, CDR2 YYNGEE. The CDR3 covers 14 residues. V was clipped by 0 bases and J by 8 bases; unmatched bases: 6. The CDR3 DNA follows: TGTGCCAGCAGCGTAGAGCCGGCTAGCGGGAAGCAGTACTTC. Translation: CASSVEPASGKQYF.